The rows below give T cell receptor beta chains drawn from one sample of a study of blood T cell repertoires in COVID-19. TCRdb keeps only in-frame clones here, not all; method: immunoSEQ multiplex PCR. The sample includes 300,000 or so clones, 80% to 95% seen only once; the top ten take 0.95% to 1.2%. The material sequenced was PBMCs or T cells enriched from blood (not recorded which). These receptors came from a woman younger than 45 who had recovered from COVID-19. The CDR3 runs from the conserved cysteine through the conserved F or W. The order of the fields is V gene, J gene, clone size, D gene, CDR3 protein, CDR3 DNA. A D gene is named only where the DNA matches it firmly. Clone size is shown for a subset of rows, as once, few, many or a class of expanded clone.

V gene: TRBV6-5; J gene: TRBJ2-7; clone size: -; D gene: TRBD2; CDR3 protein: CATGRASGRTYEQYF; CDR3 DNA: TGTGCCACGGGGAGGGCTAGCGGGAGGACCTACGAGCAGTACTTC
V gene: TRBV9; J gene: TRBJ2-1; clone size: -; D gene: TRBD2; CDR3 protein: CASSVGGGREEFF; CDR3 DNA: TGTGCCAGCAGCGTAGGCGGCGGGAGGGAGGAGTTCTTC
V gene: TRBV9; J gene: TRBJ1-2; clone size: -; D gene: TRBD1; CDR3 protein: CASSRQGMEYGYTF; CDR3 DNA: TGTGCCAGCAGCAGACAGGGTATGGAGTATGGCTACACCTTC
V gene: TRBV2; J gene: TRBJ1-2; clone size: once; D gene: TRBD1; CDR3 protein: CASSLDRANYGYTF; CDR3 DNA: TGTGCCAGCAGTCTGGACAGGGCTAACTATGGCTACACCTTC
V gene: TRBV28; J gene: TRBJ1-1; clone size: -; D gene: -; CDR3 protein: CASSLVTQETTEAFF; CDR3 DNA: TGTGCCAGCAGTTTAGTTACCCAGGAAACGACTGAAGCTTTCTTT
V gene: TRBV2; J gene: TRBJ2-1; clone size: -; D gene: TRBD2; CDR3 protein: CASSDRTSGGNEQFF; CDR3 DNA: TGTGCCAGCAGTGATAGGACTAGCGGTGGTAATGAGCAGTTCTTC
V gene: TRBV7-2; J gene: TRBJ2-1; clone size: -; D gene: -; CDR3 protein: CASRRRDYNEQFF; CDR3 DNA: TGTGCCAGCAGACGCCGAGATTACAATGAGCAGTTCTTC
V gene: TRBV5-1; J gene: TRBJ2-5; clone size: -; D gene: TRBD2; CDR3 protein: CASSPGTRGVQTQYF; CDR3 DNA: TGCGCCAGCAGCCCCGGGACCCGGGGGGTGCAGACCCAGTACTTC
V gene: TRBV28; J gene: TRBJ1-1; clone size: -; D gene: -; CDR3 protein: CASSFGRGLGSTEAFF; CDR3 DNA: TGTGCCAGCAGTTTCGGCAGGGGTCTTGGGAGCACTGAAGCTTTCTTT
V gene: TRBV9; J gene: TRBJ1-4; clone size: -; D gene: -; CDR3 protein: CASSVGVGEKLFF; CDR3 DNA: TGTGCCAGCAGCGTAGGCGTCGGTGAAAAACTGTTTTTT
V gene: TRBV28; J gene: TRBJ2-1; clone size: once; D gene: -; CDR3 protein: CASSSPPLKIHEQFF; CDR3 DNA: TGTGCCAGCAGTTCGCCTCCACTTAAAATCCATGAGCAGTTCTTC
V gene: TRBV7-2; J gene: TRBJ1-5; clone size: once; D gene: TRBD1; CDR3 protein: CASSTGQGGNQPQHF; CDR3 DNA: TGTGCCAGCAGCACGGGACAGGGAGGCAATCAGCCCCAGCATTTT
V gene: TRBV28; J gene: TRBJ2-4; clone size: -; D gene: TRBD2; CDR3 protein: CASWGGLAKNIQYF; CDR3 DNA: TGTGCCAGCTGGGGGGGACTAGCCAAAAACATTCAGTACTTC
V gene: TRBV7-9; J gene: TRBJ1-6; clone size: once; D gene: -; CDR3 protein: CASSAHFSNSPLHF; CDR3 DNA: TGTGCCAGCAGCGCTCACTTTAGCAATTCACCCCTCCACTTT
V gene: TRBV10-3; J gene: TRBJ2-7; clone size: -; D gene: -; CDR3 protein: CAISDPRSYEQYF; CDR3 DNA: TGTGCCATCAGTGACCCGCGATCCTACGAGCAGTACTTC
V gene: TRBV19; J gene: TRBJ2-2; clone size: -; D gene: -; CDR3 protein: CASSILAGELFF; CDR3 DNA: TGTGCCAGCTCTATACTTGCCGGGGAGCTGTTTTTT
V gene: TRBV19; J gene: TRBJ1-6; clone size: -; D gene: -; CDR3 protein: CASSPSGAIDSPLHF; CDR3 DNA: TGTGCCAGTAGTCCTTCAGGGGCTATAGATTCACCCCTCCACTTT
V gene: TRBV9; J gene: TRBJ2-3; clone size: -; D gene: TRBD2; CDR3 protein: CASSVGGGRGTDTQYF; CDR3 DNA: TGTGCCAGCAGCGTAGGTGGCGGGAGGGGCACAGATACGCAGTATTTT
V gene: TRBV7-2; J gene: TRBJ2-7; clone size: -; D gene: TRBD2; CDR3 protein: CASSPSPGGREQYF; CDR3 DNA: TGTGCCAGCAGTCCTAGTCCGGGAGGGCGGGAGCAGTACTTC
V gene: TRBV7-3; J gene: TRBJ2-1; clone size: -; D gene: TRBD2; CDR3 protein: CASSLMGTSGRATNEQFF; CDR3 DNA: TGTGCCAGCAGCTTAATGGGGACTAGCGGGAGGGCCACCAATGAGCAGTTCTTC
V gene: TRBV28; J gene: TRBJ1-5; clone size: -; D gene: TRBD1; CDR3 protein: CASTPGQGTQPQHF; CDR3 DNA: TGTGCCAGCACTCCGGGACAGGGGACTCAGCCCCAGCATTTT
V gene: TRBV7-9; J gene: TRBJ2-1; clone size: once; D gene: TRBD2; CDR3 protein: CASSLETGGPHNEQFF; CDR3 DNA: TGTGCCAGCAGCTTAGAAACGGGAGGGCCACACAATGAGCAGTTCTTC
V gene: TRBV28; J gene: TRBJ1-1; clone size: once; D gene: -; CDR3 protein: CASSFGGTEAFF; CDR3 DNA: TGTGCCAGCAGTTTTGGGGGGACTGAAGCTTTCTTT
V gene: TRBV7-2; J gene: TRBJ1-2; clone size: -; D gene: -; CDR3 protein: CASSLGGAGGYTF; CDR3 DNA: TGTGCCAGCAGCTTAGGGGGAGCGGGTGGCTACACCTTC
V gene: TRBV5-1; J gene: TRBJ2-2; clone size: -; D gene: TRBD1; CDR3 protein: CASSLPGGWTDTGELFF; CDR3 DNA: TGCGCCAGCAGCTTGCCAGGGGGATGGACTGACACCGGGGAGCTGTTTTTT
V gene: TRBV3-1/TRBV3-2; J gene: TRBJ2-7; clone size: -; D gene: -; CDR3 protein: CASSQVDSRDEQYF; CDR3 DNA: TGTGCCAGCAGCCAAGTGGACAGCAGGGACGAGCAGTACTTC
V gene: TRBV29-1; J gene: TRBJ1-1; clone size: -; D gene: TRBD1; CDR3 protein: CSVVDRGRGTEAFF; CDR3 DNA: TGCAGCGTAGTGGACAGGGGTAGAGGCACTGAAGCTTTCTTT
V gene: TRBV7-9; J gene: TRBJ1-2; clone size: once; D gene: TRBD1; CDR3 protein: CASSLVGTARAFAYTF; CDR3 DNA: TGTGCCAGCAGCTTAGTGGGGACAGCCCGTGCTTTTGCCTACACCTTC
V gene: TRBV30; J gene: TRBJ2-7; clone size: -; D gene: -; CDR3 protein: CAWSVRGRGTVEQYF; CDR3 DNA: TGTGCCTGGAGTGTCCGTGGCAGGGGAACCGTCGAGCAGTACTTC
V gene: TRBV5-4; J gene: TRBJ2-7; clone size: -; D gene: -; CDR3 protein: CASSPPSSYEQYF; CDR3 DNA: TGTGCCAGCAGCCCTCCTAGCTCCTACGAGCAGTACTTC
V gene: TRBV9; J gene: TRBJ1-5; clone size: -; D gene: TRBD1; CDR3 protein: CASSAQGLSNQPQHF; CDR3 DNA: TGTGCCAGCAGCGCACAGGGGTTAAGCAATCAGCCCCAGCATTTT
V gene: TRBV27; J gene: TRBJ2-7; clone size: -; D gene: TRBD2; CDR3 protein: CASNPGGAGGVLYEQYF; CDR3 DNA: TGTGCCAGTAACCCAGGGGGAGCGGGAGGTGTCTTATACGAGCAGTACTTC
V gene: TRBV7-3; J gene: TRBJ2-2; clone size: -; D gene: TRBD2; CDR3 protein: CASSLTLAGGPGELFF; CDR3 DNA: TGTGCCAGCAGCTTAACCCTAGCGGGAGGGCCCGGGGAGCTGTTTTTT
V gene: TRBV5-1; J gene: TRBJ2-6; clone size: -; D gene: -; CDR3 protein: CASSLPLKNRAGANVLTF; CDR3 DNA: TGCGCCAGCAGCTTGCCCTTGAAAAACAGGGCTGGGGCCAACGTCCTGACTTTC
V gene: TRBV7-2; J gene: TRBJ2-2; clone size: -; D gene: TRBD1; CDR3 protein: CASRGQGGTGELFF; CDR3 DNA: TGTGCCAGCAGAGGACAGGGCGGCACCGGGGAGCTGTTTTTT
V gene: TRBV7-2; J gene: TRBJ1-3; clone size: -; D gene: -; CDR3 protein: CASSLMSVSSGNTIYF; CDR3 DNA: TGTGCCAGCAGCTTAATGAGCGTCAGCTCTGGAAACACCATATATTTT
V gene: TRBV30; J gene: TRBJ1-3; clone size: -; D gene: -; CDR3 protein: CAWSPENTIYF; CDR3 DNA: TGTGCCTGGAGTCCAGAAAACACCATATATTTT
V gene: TRBV7-3; J gene: TRBJ1-4; clone size: -; D gene: -; CDR3 protein: CASSSKDSTTNEKLFF; CDR3 DNA: TGTGCCAGCAGCTCCAAAGACAGTACAACTAATGAAAAACTGTTTTTT
V gene: TRBV28; J gene: TRBJ1-5; clone size: -; D gene: -; CDR3 protein: CASSHFSNQPQHF; CDR3 DNA: TGTGCCAGCAGTCATTTTAGCAATCAGCCCCAGCATTTT
V gene: TRBV7-2; J gene: TRBJ2-7; clone size: -; D gene: TRBD2; CDR3 protein: CASRSTSGYEQYF; CDR3 DNA: TGTGCCAGCAGGTCAACTAGCGGCTACGAGCAGTACTTC
V gene: TRBV2; J gene: TRBJ2-2; clone size: once; D gene: TRBD1; CDR3 protein: CASSLGGQGGTGELFF; CDR3 DNA: TGTGCCAGCAGTTTAGGAGGACAGGGGGGCACCGGGGAGCTGTTTTTT
V gene: TRBV27; J gene: TRBJ2-2; clone size: -; D gene: TRBD1; CDR3 protein: CASRGTVPNTGELFF; CDR3 DNA: TGTGCCAGCAGGGGGACAGTGCCGAACACCGGGGAGCTGTTTTTT
V gene: TRBV11-2; J gene: TRBJ1-1; clone size: -; D gene: -; CDR3 protein: CASSLGSMEAFF; CDR3 DNA: TGTGCCAGCAGCTTAGGGAGCATGGAAGCTTTCTTT
V gene: TRBV6-5; J gene: TRBJ1-1; clone size: -; D gene: TRBD1; CDR3 protein: CASTRQGEGEAFF; CDR3 DNA: TGTGCCAGCACGAGACAGGGGGAGGGTGAAGCTTTCTTT
V gene: TRBV24-1; J gene: TRBJ1-2; clone size: few; D gene: -; CDR3 protein: CATSDNRDISF; CDR3 DNA: TGTGCCACCAGTGATAACCGGGACATTTCCTTC
V gene: TRBV5-1; J gene: TRBJ2-6; clone size: -; D gene: TRBD2; CDR3 protein: CASTWGLANSGANVLTF; CDR3 DNA: TGCGCCAGCACTTGGGGACTAGCGAACTCTGGGGCCAACGTCCTGACTTTC
V gene: TRBV4-1; J gene: TRBJ2-7; clone size: -; D gene: TRBD2; CDR3 protein: CASSPAGGSGSEQYF; CDR3 DNA: TGCGCCAGCAGCCCGGCCGGTGGTAGCGGGAGCGAGCAGTACTTC
V gene: TRBV15; J gene: TRBJ1-5; clone size: -; D gene: TRBD1; CDR3 protein: CATSRTGANQPQHF; CDR3 DNA: TGTGCCACCAGCAGGACAGGGGCCAATCAGCCCCAGCATTTT
V gene: TRBV7-9; J gene: TRBJ1-5; clone size: -; D gene: TRBD1; CDR3 protein: CASSLGDRVNQPQHF; CDR3 DNA: TGTGCCAGCAGCTTAGGGGACAGGGTGAATCAGCCCCAGCATTTT